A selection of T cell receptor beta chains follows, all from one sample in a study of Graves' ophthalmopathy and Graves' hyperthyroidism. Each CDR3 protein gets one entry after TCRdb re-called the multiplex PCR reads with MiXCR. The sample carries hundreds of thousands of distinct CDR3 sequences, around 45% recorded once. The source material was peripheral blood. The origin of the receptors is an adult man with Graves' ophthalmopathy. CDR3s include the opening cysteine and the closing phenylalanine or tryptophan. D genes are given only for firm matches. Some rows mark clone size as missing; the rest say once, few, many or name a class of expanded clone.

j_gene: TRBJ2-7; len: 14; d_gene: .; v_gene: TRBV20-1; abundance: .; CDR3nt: TGCAGTGCTAGATGGGGGTCAGGGGTCCACGAGCAGTACTTC; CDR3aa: CSARWGSGVHEQYF
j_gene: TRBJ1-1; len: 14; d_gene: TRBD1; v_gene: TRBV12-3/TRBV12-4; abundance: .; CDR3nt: TGTGCCAGCAGTCGGACAGGGGCTTTCACTGAAGCTTTCTTT; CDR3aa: CASSRTGAFTEAFF
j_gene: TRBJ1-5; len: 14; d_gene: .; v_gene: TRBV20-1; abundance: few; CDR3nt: TGCAGTGCTAGTCGAGATCCTAGCAATCAGCCCCAGCATTTT; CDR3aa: CSASRDPSNQPQHF
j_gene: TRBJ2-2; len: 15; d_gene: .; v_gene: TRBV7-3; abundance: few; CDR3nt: TGTGCCAGCAGCTTAGCCCAGGGAATCGCCGGGGAGCTGTTTTTT; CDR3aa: CASSLAQGIAGELFF
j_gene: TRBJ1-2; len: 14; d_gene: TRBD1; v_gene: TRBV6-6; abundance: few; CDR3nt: TGTGCCAGCAGTCGGGACAGCGCTAACTATGGCTACACCTTC; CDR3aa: CASSRDSANYGYTF
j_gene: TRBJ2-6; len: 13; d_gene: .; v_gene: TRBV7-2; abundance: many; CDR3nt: TGTGCCAGCAAGGGAGACGGGGCCAACGTCCTGACTTTC; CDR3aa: CASKGDGANVLTF
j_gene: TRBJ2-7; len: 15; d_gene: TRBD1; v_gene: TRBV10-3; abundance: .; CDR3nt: TGTGCCAGCAGTCGACTAGGGACAGGTGAATACGAGCAGTACTTC; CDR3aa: CASSRLGTGEYEQYF
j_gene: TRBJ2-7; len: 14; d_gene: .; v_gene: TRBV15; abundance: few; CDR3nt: TGTGCCACCAGCATGGACAGACACTCCTACGAGCAGTACTTC; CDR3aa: CATSMDRHSYEQYF
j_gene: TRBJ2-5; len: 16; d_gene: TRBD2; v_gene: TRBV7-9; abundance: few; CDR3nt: TGTGCCAGCAGCGATCTAGCGGCTTCACGGGTGGAGACCCAGTACTTC; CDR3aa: CASSDLAASRVETQYF
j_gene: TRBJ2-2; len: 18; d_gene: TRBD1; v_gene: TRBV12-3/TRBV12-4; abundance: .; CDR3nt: TGTGCCAGCAGTTTAAGATTACCAGGGGGCAGGATTGCCGGGGAGCTGTTTTTT; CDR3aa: CASSLRLPGGRIAGELFF
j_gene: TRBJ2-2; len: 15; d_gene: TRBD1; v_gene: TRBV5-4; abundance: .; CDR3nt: TGTGCCAGCAGCGGACAGGGGCGAGGTTTAGGGGAGCTGTTTTTT; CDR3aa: CASSGQGRGLGELFF
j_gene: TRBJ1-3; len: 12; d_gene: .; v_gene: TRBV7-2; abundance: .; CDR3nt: TGTGCCAGCAGCCAGGTCGGAAACACCATATATTTT; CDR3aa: CASSQVGNTIYF
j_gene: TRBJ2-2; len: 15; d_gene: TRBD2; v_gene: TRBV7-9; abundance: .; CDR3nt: TGTGCCAGCAGCCAAGTAGCGGGAGACACCGGGGAGCTGTTTTTT; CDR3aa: CASSQVAGDTGELFF
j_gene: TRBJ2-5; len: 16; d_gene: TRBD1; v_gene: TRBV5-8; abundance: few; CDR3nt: TGTGCCAGCAGCCTGGGAGAGGACAGGCTCCAAGAGACCCAGTACTTC; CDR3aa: CASSLGEDRLQETQYF
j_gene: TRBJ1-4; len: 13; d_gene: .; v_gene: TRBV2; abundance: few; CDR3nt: TGTGCCAGCGGGACACCTGCTAATGAAAAACTGTTTTTT; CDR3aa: CASGTPANEKLFF
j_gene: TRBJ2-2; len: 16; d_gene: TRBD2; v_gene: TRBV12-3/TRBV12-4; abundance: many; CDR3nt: TGTGCCAGCAGTCAACGGACTAGCGGGGAAACCGGGGAGCTGTTTTTT; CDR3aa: CASSQRTSGETGELFF
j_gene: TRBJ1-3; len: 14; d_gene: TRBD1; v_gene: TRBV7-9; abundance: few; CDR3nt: TGTGCCAGCAGCTTAGTGACAGGGGGAAACACCATATATTTT; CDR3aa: CASSLVTGGNTIYF
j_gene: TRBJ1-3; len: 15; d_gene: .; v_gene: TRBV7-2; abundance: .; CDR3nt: TGTGCCAGCAGCTTAGGGACAGTTTCTGGAAACACCATATATTTT; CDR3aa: CASSLGTVSGNTIYF
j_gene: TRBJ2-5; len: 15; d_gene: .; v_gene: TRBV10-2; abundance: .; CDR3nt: TGCGCCAGCAGCCAAGACGACGGGGGTTTAGAGACCCAGTACTTC; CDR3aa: CASSQDDGGLETQYF
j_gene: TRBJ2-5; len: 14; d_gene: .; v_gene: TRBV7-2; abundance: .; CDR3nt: TGTGCCAGCAGCTTAGTGGTGGGTGGGGAGACCCAGTACTTC; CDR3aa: CASSLVVGGETQYF
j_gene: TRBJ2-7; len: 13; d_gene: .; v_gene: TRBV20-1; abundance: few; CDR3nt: TGCAGTGCTAGACCTAGCGCGACCTACGAGCAGTACTTC; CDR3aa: CSARPSATYEQYF
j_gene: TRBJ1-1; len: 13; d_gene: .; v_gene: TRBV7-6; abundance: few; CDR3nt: TGTGCCAGCAGTTTACAGGAGCGCACTGAAGCTTTCTTT; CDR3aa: CASSLQERTEAFF
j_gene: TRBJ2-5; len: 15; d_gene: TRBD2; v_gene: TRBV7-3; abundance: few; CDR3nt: TGTGCCAGCAGCGGGACTAGCGGCCCTCAAGAGACCCAGTACTTC; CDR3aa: CASSGTSGPQETQYF
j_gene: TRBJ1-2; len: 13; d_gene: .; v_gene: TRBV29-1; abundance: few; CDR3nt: TGCAGCGTTGAAGAGCCAGGGGCTAGGGGCTACACCTTC; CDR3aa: CSVEEPGARGYTF
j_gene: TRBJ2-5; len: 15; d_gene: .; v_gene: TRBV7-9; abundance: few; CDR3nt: TGTGCCAGCAGCCACTGGACTCTGGCCAGCGAGACCCAGTACTTC; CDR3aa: CASSHWTLASETQYF
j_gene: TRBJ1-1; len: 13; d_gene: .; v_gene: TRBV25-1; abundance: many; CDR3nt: TGTGCCAGCAGTGATGGGGGGCGCGAGGTAGCTTTCTTT; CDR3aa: CASSDGGREVAFF
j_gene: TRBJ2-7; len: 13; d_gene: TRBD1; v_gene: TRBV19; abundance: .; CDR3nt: TGTGCCAGTAGTTCAACAGGGGTCAACGAGCAGTACTTC; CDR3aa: CASSSTGVNEQYF
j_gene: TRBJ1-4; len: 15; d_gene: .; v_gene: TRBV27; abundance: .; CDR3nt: TGTGCCAGCAGTTTACCCCGGGCAACTAATGAAAAACTGTTTTTT; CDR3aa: CASSLPRATNEKLFF
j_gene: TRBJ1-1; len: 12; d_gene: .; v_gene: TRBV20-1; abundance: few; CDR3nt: TGCAGTGCTAGAGAAGGACACACTGAAGCTTTCTTT; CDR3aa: CSAREGHTEAFF
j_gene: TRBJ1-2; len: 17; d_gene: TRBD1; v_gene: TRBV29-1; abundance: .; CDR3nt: TGCAGCGTTGAGGCCCACTCCTCGGGACAGGGGTTCTATGGCTACACCTTC; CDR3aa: CSVEAHSSGQGFYGYTF
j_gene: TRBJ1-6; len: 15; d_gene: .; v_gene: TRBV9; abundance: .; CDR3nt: TGCGCCAGCAGCTGGGGTGGGGGGGGTAATTCACCCCTCCACTTT; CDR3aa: CASSWGGGGNSPLHF
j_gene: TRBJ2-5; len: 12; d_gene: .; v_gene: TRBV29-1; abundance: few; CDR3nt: TGCAGCGTTGAGATTGGACAAGAGACCCAGTACTTC; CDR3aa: CSVEIGQETQYF
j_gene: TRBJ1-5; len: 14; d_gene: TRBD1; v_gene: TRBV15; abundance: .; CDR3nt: TGTGCCACCAGCAAAGACAGGGGAAATCAGCCCCAGCATTTT; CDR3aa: CATSKDRGNQPQHF
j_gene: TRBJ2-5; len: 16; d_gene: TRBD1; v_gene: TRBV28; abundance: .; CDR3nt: TGTGCCAGCGCTACAACTCCCGGGACAGGGGAAGAGACCCAGTACTTC; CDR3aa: CASATTPGTGEETQYF
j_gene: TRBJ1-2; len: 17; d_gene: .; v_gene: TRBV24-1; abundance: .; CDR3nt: TGTGCCAGCAGCCCGTTGTCTGAAGGTTTAGCTAACTATGGCTACACCTTC; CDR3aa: CASSPLSEGLANYGYTF
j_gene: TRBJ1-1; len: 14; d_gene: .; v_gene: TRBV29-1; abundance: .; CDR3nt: TGCAGCGTTGCGTCCAGGGGAATGAACACTGAAGCTTTCTTT; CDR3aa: CSVASRGMNTEAFF
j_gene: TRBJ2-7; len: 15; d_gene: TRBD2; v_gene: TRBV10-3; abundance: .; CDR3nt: TGTGCCATCAGTCTACGGGGGGGGAGCTCCTACGAGCAGTACTTC; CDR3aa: CAISLRGGSSYEQYF
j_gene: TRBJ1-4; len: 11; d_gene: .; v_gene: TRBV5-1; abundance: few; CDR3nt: TGCGCCAGCAGCTTGGATGAAAAACTGTTTTTT; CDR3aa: CASSLDEKLFF
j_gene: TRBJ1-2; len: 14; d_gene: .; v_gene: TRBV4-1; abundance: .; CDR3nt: TGCGCCAGCAGCCAAGATAACCAGGGTGGGGGCTACACCTTC; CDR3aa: CASSQDNQGGGYTF
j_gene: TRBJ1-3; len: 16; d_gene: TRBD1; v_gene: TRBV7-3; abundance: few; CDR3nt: TGTGCCAGCAGCTTAATGGGACAGAGCTCTGGAAACACCATATATTTT; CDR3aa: CASSLMGQSSGNTIYF
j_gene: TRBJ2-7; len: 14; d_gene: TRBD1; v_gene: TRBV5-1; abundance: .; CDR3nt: TGCGCCAGCAGCCCGGTCGGGACAGGGGACGAGCAGTACTTC; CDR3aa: CASSPVGTGDEQYF
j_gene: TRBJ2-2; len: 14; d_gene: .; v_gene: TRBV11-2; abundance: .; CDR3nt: TGTGCCAGCAGCTTAGAGTCCCTCACCGGGGAGCTGTTTTTT; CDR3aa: CASSLESLTGELFF
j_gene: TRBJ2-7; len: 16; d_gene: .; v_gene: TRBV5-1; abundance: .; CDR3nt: TGCGCCAGCAGCCTCAAAACAGGGGGGGGATCCTACGAGCAGTACTTC; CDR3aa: CASSLKTGGGSYEQYF
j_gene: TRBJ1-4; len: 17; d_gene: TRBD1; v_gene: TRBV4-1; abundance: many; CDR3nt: TGCGCCAGCAGCCAAGAAACAGGCGGGACAGCTAATGAAAAACTGTTTTTT; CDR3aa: CASSQETGGTANEKLFF
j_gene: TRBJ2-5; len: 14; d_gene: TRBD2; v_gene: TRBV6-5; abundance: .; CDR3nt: TGTGCCAGCAAGCGCGGGGGGGAACAAGAGACCCAGTACTTC; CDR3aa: CASKRGGEQETQYF
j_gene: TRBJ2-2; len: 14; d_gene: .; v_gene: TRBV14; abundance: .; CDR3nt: TGTGCCAGCAGCCCCCAGGGGAGCACCGGGGAGCTGTTTTTT; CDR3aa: CASSPQGSTGELFF
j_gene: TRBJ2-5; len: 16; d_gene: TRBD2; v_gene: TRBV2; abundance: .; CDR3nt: TGTGCCAGCAGCTTAGGGGGACTAGCGGTTAAAGAGACCCAGTACTTC; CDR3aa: CASSLGGLAVKETQYF
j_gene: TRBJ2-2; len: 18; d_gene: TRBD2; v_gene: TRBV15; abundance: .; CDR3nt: TGTGCCACCAGCAGAGATCCAATGACCGGGAGCGGGGCCGGGGAGCTGTTTTTT; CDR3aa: CATSRDPMTGSGAGELFF
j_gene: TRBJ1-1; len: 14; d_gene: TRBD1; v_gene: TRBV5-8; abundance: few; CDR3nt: TGTGCCAGCAGCGAGAGACAGGGTTGGACTGAAGCTTTCTTT; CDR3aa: CASSERQGWTEAFF
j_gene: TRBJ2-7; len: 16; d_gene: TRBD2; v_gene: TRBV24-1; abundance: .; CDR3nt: TGTGCCACCAGTGAGACCTCTAGCGGGAGCTCCTACGAGCAGTACTTC; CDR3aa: CATSETSSGSSYEQYF
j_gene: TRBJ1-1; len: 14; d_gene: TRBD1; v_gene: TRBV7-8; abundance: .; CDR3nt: TGTGCCAGCAGCGACGGGACAGTGAACACTGAAGCCTTCTTT; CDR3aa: CASSDGTVNTEAFF
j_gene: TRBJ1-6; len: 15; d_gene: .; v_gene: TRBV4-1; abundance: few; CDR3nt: TGCGCCAGCAGCCAAGATTCGGTGATATATTCACCCCTCCACTTT; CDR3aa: CASSQDSVIYSPLHF
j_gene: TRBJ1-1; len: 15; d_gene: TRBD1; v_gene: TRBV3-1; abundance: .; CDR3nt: TGTGCCAGCAGCCCCAGACAGGGGAAGAACACTGAAGCTTTCTTT; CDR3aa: CASSPRQGKNTEAFF
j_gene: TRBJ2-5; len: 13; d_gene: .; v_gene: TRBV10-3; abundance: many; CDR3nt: TGTGCCATCAGTGGTGTAACCCAAGAGACCCAGTACTTC; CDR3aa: CAISGVTQETQYF
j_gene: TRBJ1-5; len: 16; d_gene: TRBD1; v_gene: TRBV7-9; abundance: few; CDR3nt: TGTGCCAGCAGCTACTCCGGGACAGGGGGCTGGCAGCCCCAGCATTTT; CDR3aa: CASSYSGTGGWQPQHF
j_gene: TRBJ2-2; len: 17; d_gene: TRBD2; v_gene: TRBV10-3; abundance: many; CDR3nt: TGTGCCATCAGTGTGCTGACTAGCGGGAGCGGGACCGGGGAGCTGTTTTTT; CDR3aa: CAISVLTSGSGTGELFF
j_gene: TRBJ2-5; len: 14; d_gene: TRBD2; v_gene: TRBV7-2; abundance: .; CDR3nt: TGTGCCAGCAGCCAAGAACCAGCGGGGAAAACCCAGTACTTC; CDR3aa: CASSQEPAGKTQYF
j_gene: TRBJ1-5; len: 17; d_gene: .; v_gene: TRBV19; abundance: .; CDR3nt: TGTGCCAGTAGCAATAGACGGGGACGACAGCATACTCAGCCCCAGCATTTT; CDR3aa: CASSNRRGRQHTQPQHF
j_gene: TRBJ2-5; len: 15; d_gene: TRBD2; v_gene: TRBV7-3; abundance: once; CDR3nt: TGTGCCAGCAGCCTCCTCGGGGGGACTTGGGAGACCCAGTACTTC; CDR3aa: CASSLLGGTWETQYF